This T cell receptor beta chain was sequenced for a study of blood T cell repertoires in COVID-19. Germline CDR1 LNHNV, CDR2 YYDKDF (reference sequence). The V and J ends lost 5 bases and 8 bases respectively, with 15 bases between them. The CDR3 is 13 amino acids. Generated by immunoSEQ multiplex PCR, the TCRdb table keeps only in-frame clones and is missing some. The data hold about 160,000 clones, with 85% to 95% observed a single time. Only one count was recorded for this clone. The TCR was taken from a man in his fifties or sixties with acute or convalescent COVID-19. Sequenced material: peripheral blood. This chain uses TRBV15 with TRBJ1-2; TRBD1 might be the D (6 bases). The CDR3 is CATSGVRDTGYTF. The CDR3 region has the DNA TGTGCCACCAGCGGGGTCCGGGACACCGGCTACACCTTC.